This T cell receptor beta chain originates from a study of response to subunit inactivated influenza vaccine. Overall study findings and caveats: The study's authors posited that every seasonal influenza vaccination enlists few new T cells.

With respect to this clonotype: As yet, its antigen is unknown. Relative to the germline gene, one junction end is altered; a read error may explain this.

Germline lookup yields CDR1 DFQATT and CDR2 SNEGSKA (reference sequence). This CDR3 has 13 residues. Via MiXCR, TCRdb re-called the RT-PCR reads, giving one row per CDR3 protein. The sample yields hundreds of thousands of distinct CDR3 sequences, around 14% seen once. This sequence originates from a man aged 45 to 65 who received an inactivated influenza vaccine. Sequenced material: PBMCs from blood, taken approximately 15 days before vaccination. The V call is TRBV20-1, the J call TRBJ1-1; no firm D call. CDR3: CSATRTVNAEAFF. The CDR3 nucleotides are TGCAGTGCTACCAGAACCGTGAACGCTGAAGCTTTCTTT.